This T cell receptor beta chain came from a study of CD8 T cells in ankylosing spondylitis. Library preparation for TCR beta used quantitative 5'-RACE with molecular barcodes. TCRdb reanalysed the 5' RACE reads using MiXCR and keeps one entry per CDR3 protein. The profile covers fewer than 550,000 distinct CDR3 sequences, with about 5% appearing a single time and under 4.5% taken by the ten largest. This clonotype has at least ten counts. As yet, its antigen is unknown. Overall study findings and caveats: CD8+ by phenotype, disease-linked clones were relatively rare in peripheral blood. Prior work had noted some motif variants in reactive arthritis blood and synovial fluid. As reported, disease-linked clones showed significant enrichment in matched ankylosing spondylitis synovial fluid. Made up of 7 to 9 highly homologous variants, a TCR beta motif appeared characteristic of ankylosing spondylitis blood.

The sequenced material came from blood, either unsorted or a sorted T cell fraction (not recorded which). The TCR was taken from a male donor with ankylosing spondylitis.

The CDR3: CASILPGELSSEAFF. CDR3 coding DNA: TGTGCCAGCATCCTCCCGGGGGAACTATCTTCTGAAGCTTTCTTT. The V gene is TRBV7-9, the J gene TRBJ1-1; TRBD1 is a possible D gene (5 bases). The CDR3 is 15 residues long. The germline V gene encodes CDR1 SEHNR and CDR2 FQNEAQ (reference sequence). V lost 7 bases and J 6 bases, leaving 21 bases between the germline ends.